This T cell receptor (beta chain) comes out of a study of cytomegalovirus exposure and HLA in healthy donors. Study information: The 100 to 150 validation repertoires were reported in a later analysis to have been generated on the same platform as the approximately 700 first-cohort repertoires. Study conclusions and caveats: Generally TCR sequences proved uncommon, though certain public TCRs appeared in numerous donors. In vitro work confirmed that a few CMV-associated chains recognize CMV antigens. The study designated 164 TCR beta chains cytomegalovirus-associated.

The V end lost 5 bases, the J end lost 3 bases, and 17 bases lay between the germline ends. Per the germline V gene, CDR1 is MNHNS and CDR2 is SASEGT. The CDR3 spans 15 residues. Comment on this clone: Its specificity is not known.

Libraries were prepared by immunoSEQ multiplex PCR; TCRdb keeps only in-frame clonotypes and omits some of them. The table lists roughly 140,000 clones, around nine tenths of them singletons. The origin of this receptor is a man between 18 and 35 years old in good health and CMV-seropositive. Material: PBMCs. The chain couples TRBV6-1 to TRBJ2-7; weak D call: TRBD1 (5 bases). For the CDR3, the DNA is TGTGCCAGCAGTCCCGCGGTGACAGCGTTCTACGAGCAGTACTTC. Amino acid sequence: CASSPAVTAFYEQYF.